This T cell receptor beta chain appears in the sequencing data of a study of T cells of healthy individuals. The CDR3 extends over 13 amino acids. Germline loops: CDR1 GTSNPN, CDR2 SVGIG (reference sequence). V was shortened by 1 base and J by 4 bases, with 10 bases between the two germline ends. TCRdb used MiXCR to reprocess the 5' RACE reads, holding one entry per CDR3 protein. The table lists around 40,000 distinct CDR3 sequences, around 4.5% of them singletons. The receptor was derived from a human donor in good health. V gene TRBV30 combines with J gene TRBJ1-2; TRBD1 might be the D (5 bases). The CDR3 DNA reads TGTGCCTGGAGTGCAGGGTTCTCCTATGGCTACACCTTC. It translates to CAWSAGFSYGYTF.